The sequence of this T cell receptor beta chain was determined in a study of Ad26.COV2.S vaccination and SARS-CoV-2 variants. Between the trimmed V and J ends, which lost 7 bases and 0 bases, there was a span of 17 bases. This CDR3 region has 16 residues. Germline V gene lookup returns CDR1 WSHSY and CDR2 SAAADI. Study-level findings and limits: Breadth, reportedly substantial, characterized the spike-specific CD8+ and CD4+ T cell responses after vaccination. Recipients given vaccine exceeded placebo recipients in spike-specific TCR breadth. Those who received vaccine or placebo ended up with similar non-spike TCR breadth. Analyses of TCR breadth and depth may have underestimated total T cell responses.

In regard to this clone: Its antigen remains unknown.

Here immunoSEQ multiplex PCR was the method, and the copy in TCRdb shows in-frame clones only, minus some. The sample contains 97,000 or so clones, around 82% of which appear only once. The gene calls are TRBV10-2 and TRBJ2-3; D is unresolved. Sequences were derived from peripheral blood, sampled after recovery from COVID-19. This receptor was identified in a human donor who had recovered from COVID-19. CDR3 in amino acids: CASNGIFKSSTDTQYF. The CDR3 DNA sequence: TGCGCCAGCAATGGGATATTTAAGTCTAGCACAGATACGCAGTATTTT.